Sequencing of this T cell receptor (beta chain) was carried out in a study of T cells in Graves' hyperthyroidism and ophthalmopathy. At the level of the study: Once the initial diagnosis was made, peripheral blood was obtained before any treatment.

Whole-study findings and limits: By a 13 V-J model, ophthalmopathy was set apart from stable hyperthyroidism.

From RNA transcripts, TCR beta CDR3 regions were amplified. The TCR CDR3 was amplified in a first-round RT-PCR using the HTBI primer set. MiXCR was run by TCRdb on the multiplex PCR reads, yielding one entry per CDR3 protein. The data hold fewer than 550,000 distinct CDR3 sequences, with less than 25% observed a single time. This clonotype has ten or more counts. Its antigen is unidentified. Among ophthalmopathy patients, the Clinical Activity Score reached at least 3, the NOSPECS grade reached at least 4, and duration remained under 3 months. Exclusion of patients followed from uncontrolled infection, other autoimmune disease, pregnancy or lactation. With V trimmed by 6 bases and J by 2 bases, 1 base remained unmatched. The CDR3 sequence is 12 residues long. The germline V gene encodes CDR1 DFQATT and CDR2 SNEGSKA (reference sequence).

Sequenced: blood. This chain links TRBV20-1 with TRBJ1-5, with 7 bases matching TRBD1. The source of this sequence is a woman in her 30s with Graves' ophthalmopathy. The CDR3 loop is CSADRGNQPQHF. The CDR3 DNA reads as TGCAGTGCAGACAGGGGCAATCAGCCCCAGCATTTT.